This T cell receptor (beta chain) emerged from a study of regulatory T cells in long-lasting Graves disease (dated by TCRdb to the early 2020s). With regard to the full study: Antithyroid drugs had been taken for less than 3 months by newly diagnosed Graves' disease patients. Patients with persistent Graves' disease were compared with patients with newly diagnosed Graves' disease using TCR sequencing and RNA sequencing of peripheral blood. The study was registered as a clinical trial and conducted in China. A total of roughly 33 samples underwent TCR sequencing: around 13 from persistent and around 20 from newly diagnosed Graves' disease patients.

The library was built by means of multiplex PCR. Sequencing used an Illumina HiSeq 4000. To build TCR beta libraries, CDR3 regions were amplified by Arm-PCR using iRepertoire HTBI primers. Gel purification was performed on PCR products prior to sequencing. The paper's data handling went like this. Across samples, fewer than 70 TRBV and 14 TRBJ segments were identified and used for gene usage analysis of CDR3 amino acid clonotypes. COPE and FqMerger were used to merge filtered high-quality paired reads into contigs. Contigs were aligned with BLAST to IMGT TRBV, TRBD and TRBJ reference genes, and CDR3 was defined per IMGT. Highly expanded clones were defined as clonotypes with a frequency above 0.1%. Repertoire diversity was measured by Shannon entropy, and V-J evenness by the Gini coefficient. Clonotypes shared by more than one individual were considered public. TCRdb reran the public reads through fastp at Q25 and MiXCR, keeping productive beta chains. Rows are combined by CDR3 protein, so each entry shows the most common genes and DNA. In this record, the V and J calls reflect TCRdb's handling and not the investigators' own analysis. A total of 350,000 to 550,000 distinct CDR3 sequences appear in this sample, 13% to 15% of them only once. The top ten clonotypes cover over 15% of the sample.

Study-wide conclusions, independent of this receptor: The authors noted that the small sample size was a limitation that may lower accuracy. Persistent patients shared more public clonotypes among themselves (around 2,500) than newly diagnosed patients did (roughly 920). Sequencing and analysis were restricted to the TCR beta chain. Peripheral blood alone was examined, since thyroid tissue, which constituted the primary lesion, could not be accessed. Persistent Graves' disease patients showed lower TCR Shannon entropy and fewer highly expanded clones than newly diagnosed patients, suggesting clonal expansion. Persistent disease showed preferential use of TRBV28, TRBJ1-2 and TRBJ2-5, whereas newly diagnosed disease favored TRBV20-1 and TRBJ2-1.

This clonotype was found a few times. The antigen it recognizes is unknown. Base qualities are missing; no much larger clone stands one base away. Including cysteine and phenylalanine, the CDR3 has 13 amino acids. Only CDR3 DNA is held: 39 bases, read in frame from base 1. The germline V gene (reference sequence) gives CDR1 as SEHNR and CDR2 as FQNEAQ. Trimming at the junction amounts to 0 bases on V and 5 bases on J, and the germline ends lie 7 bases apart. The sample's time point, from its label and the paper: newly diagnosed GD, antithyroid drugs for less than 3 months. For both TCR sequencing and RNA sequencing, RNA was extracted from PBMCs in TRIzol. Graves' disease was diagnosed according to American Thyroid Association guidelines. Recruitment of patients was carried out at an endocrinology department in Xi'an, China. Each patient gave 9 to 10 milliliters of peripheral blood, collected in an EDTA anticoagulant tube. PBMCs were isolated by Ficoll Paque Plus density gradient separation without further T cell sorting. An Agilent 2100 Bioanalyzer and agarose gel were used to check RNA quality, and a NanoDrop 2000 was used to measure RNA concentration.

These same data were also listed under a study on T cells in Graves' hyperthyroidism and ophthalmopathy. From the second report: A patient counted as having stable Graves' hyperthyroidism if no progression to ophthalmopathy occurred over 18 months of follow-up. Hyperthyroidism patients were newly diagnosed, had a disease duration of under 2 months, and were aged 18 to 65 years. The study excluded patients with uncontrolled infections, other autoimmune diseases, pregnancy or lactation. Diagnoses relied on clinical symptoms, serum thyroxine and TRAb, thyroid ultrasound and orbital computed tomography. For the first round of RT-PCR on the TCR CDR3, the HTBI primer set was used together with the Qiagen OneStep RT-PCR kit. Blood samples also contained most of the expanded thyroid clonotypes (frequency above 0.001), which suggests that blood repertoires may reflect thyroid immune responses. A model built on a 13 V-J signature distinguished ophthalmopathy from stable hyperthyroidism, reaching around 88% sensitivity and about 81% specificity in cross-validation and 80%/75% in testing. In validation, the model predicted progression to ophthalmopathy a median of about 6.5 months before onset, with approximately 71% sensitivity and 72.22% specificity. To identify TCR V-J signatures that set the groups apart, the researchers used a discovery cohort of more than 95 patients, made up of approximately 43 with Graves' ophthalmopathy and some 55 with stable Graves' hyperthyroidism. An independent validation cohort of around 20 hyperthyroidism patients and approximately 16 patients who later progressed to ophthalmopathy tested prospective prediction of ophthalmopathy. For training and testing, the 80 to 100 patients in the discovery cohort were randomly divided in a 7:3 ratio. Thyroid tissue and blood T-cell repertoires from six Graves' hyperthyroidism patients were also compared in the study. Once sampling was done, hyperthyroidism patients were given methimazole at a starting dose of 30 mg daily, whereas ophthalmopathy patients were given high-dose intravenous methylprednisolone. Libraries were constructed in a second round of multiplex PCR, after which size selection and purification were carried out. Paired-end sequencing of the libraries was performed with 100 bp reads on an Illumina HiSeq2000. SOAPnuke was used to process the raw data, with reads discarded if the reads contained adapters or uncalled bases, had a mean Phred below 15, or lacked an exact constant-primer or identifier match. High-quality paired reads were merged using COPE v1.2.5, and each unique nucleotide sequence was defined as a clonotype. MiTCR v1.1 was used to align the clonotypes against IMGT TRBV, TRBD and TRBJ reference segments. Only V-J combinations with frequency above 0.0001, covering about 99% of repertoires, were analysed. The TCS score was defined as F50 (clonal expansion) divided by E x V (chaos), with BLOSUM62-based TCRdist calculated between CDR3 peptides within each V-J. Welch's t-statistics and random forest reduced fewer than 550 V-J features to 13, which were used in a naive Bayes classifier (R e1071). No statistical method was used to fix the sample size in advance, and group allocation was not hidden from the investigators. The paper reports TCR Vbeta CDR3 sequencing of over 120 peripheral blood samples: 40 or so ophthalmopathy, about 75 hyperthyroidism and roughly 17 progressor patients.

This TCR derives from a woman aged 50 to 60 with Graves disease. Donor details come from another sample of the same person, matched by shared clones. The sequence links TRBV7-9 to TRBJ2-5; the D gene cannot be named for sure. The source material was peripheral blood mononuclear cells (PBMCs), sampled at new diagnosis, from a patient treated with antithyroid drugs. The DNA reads TGTGCCAGCAGCTTAGCGCGTTGGGAGACCCAGTACTTC. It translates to CASSLARWETQYF.